These 12 T cell receptor beta chains share one sample of origin, sequenced in a study of control samples from healthy donors and cancer patients. TCRdb's table, derived via immunoSEQ multiplex PCR, lists solely in-frame clones and lacks some. The repertoire consists of some 95,000 clones, with over 60% occurring once and the leading ten covering approximately 10%. The sample consisted of blood. These receptors were collected from a woman in her twenties or thirties in good health.

The rearrangement links TRBV19 to TRBJ1-6; D remains unclear. Germline V gene data show CDR1 as LNHDA and CDR2 as SQIVND (reference sequence). The CDR3 is 15 residues long. Trimming removed 3 bases from V and 10 bases from J, with 16 bases in between. Here the CDR3 reads CASSIEGIVGSPLHF. The CDR3 DNA reads as TGTGCCAGTAGTATCGAGGGTATAGTAGGCTCACCCCTCCACTTT.

This sequence joins TRBV14 and TRBJ2-5; D is possibly TRBD2 (7 bases). V lost 4 bases to trimming and J lost 5 bases, with 23 bases between them. The CDR3 contains 17 residues. CDR1 is SGHDN and CDR2 is FVKESK in the germline V gene. The CDR3 spells CASSPLPEGGPGETQYF. DNA of the CDR3: TGTGCCAGCAGCCCCCTCCCCGAGGGGGGGCCTGGGGAGACCCAGTACTTC.

The chain joins TRBV5-8 to TRBJ2-2, with D perhaps given as TRBD1 or TRBD2 (5 bases each). The germline V and J ends were trimmed by 5 bases and 2 bases, with 16 bases remaining between them. Germline CDR1 SGHTS, CDR2 YDEGEE. This CDR3 is 16 amino acids long. The CDR3 nucleotides are TGTGCCAGCAGAAAAGGGACGGATCGCAACACCGGGGAGCTGTTTTTT. Translating it yields CASRKGTDRNTGELFF.

This clone was detected only a few times. V and J are TRBV4-1 and TRBJ1-1; D might be TRBD1 (5 bases). The V gene's germline CDR1 is MGHRA and CDR2 YSYEKL. The CDR3 totals 17 residues. V lost 0 bases and J 0 bases, leaving 14 bases between the germline ends. The CDR3 protein is CASSQDNRGGMNTEAFF. In nucleotides, the CDR3 is TGCGCCAGCAGCCAAGATAATCGGGGGGGTATGAACACTGAAGCTTTCTTT.

This sequence joins TRBV6-5 and TRBJ1-2; 7 positions match TRBD1. Looked up from germline, CDR1 is MNHEY and CDR2 is SVGAGI. V was clipped by 11 bases and J by 4 bases; unmatched bases: 13. The CDR3 sequence is 14 residues long. This chain's CDR3 is CACAGTDYLYGYTF. CDR3 nucleotide sequence: TGTGCCTGTGCCGGGACAGACTACCTCTATGGCTACACCTTC.

The table lists this clone with a count of one. V is TRBV21-1 and J is TRBJ2-2; TRBD2 was called by the table and not checked on the DNA. TRBV21-1 counts as a pseudogene. The CDR3 has 14 amino acids. This chain's CDR3 is CASSRTGNTGELFF. The CDR3 DNA follows: TGTGCCAGCAGTCGGACGGGAAACACCGGGGAGCTGTTTTTT.

The sample holds a few counts of this clone. The chain employs TRBV6-1 and TRBJ1-5; 8 nucleotides line up with TRBD1. This CDR3 spans 15 amino acids. CDR1 and CDR2 from the germline V gene are MNHNS and SASEGT. V shed 1 base, J shed 6 bases, and the junction held 5 bases outside the gene matches. The CDR3 DNA is TGTGCCAGCAGTGAAGAAAGGGACAGGAGTCAGCCCCAGCATTTT. This sequence encodes CASSEERDRSQPQHF.

In DNA, the CDR3 is TGTGCCAGCAGTGGGGGGACAGGGGGATGGGAGACCCAGTACTTC. Translated: CASSGGTGGWETQYF. The chain joins TRBV2 to TRBJ2-5, with TRBD1 matching over 11 bases. Germline loops: CDR1 SNHLY, CDR2 FYNNEI. This CDR3 is built from 15 residues. J gave up 5 bases and V 4 bases, and 6 bases lay outside the gene matches. Combining the CDR3 with reference TRBV2 and TRBJ2-5 gives the whole variable domain EPEVTQTPSHQVTQMGQEVILRCVPISNHLYFYWYRQILGQKVEFLVSFYNNEISEKSEIFDDQFSVERPDGSNFTLKIRSTKLEDSAMYFCASSGGTGGWETQYFGPGTRLLVL.

This chain links TRBV5-5 with TRBJ1-1; a possible D gene is TRBD1 (5 bases). The CDR3 has 14 amino acids. CDR1 and CDR2 from the germline V gene are SGHKS and YYEKEE (reference sequence). V was cut by 4 bases and J by 2 bases, with 12 bases left in between. CDR3 nucleotides: TGTGCCAGCAGCCTATTACAGGAAAACACTGAAGCTTTCTTT. This codes for CASSLLQENTEAFF.

V usage is TRBV5-5 and J usage is TRBJ1-3; a possible D gene is TRBD1 (5 bases). The CDR3 extends over 15 amino acids. The V end was cut by 1 base, the J end by 2 bases, with 10 bases between. Germline CDR1 SGHKS, CDR2 YYEKEE (reference sequence). CDR3 DNA sequence: TGTGCCAGCAGCTTGATCGGGGCTCCTGGAAACACCATATATTTT. As protein: CASSLIGAPGNTIYF.

The V and J genes are TRBV3-1 (or the pseudogene TRBV3-2) and TRBJ1-2, with D possibly matching TRBD1 (5 bases). CDR3 length equals 16 residues. V shed 1 base and J shed 1 base, with 13 bases lying between them. Germline lookup yields CDR1 LGHDT and CDR2 YNNKEL (reference sequence). The CDR3 DNA is TGTGCCAGCAGCCAAGTTGGGGGAAGACTTAACTATGGCTACACCTTC. Encoded protein: CASSQVGGRLNYGYTF.

The rearrangement uses TRBV15 and TRBJ2-5, with a weak D call TRBD1 (5 bases). In germline, CDR1 is LNHNV, CDR2 YYDKDF (reference sequence). V gave up 5 bases and J gave up 5 bases, with 15 bases separating them. The CDR3 loop spans 14 amino acids. The CDR3 sequence: CATSPSVWGETQYF. The CDR3 DNA reads TGTGCCACCAGCCCCTCGGTCTGGGGCGAGACCCAGTACTTC.